The rows below give T cell receptor beta chains drawn from one sample of a study of T cell responses to AZD1222 COVID-19 vaccine. Libraries were prepared by immunoSEQ multiplex PCR; TCRdb keeps only in-frame clonotypes and omits some of them. The sample records about 120,000 clones, 87% being singletons. The sample in question was peripheral blood, obtained on day 0 of AZD1222 vaccination. The receptors were sampled from an adult in good health. Both conserved end residues are part of each CDR3. Each record gives: clone size, D gene, V gene, J gene, CDR3 DNA, CDR3 protein. D genes are given only for firm matches. Some rows mark clone size as missing; the rest say once, few, many or name a class of expanded clone.

.	.	TRBV5-1	TRBJ1-1	TGCGCCAGCAGCTTGCAGGAGACCGATGAAGCTTTCTTT	CASSLQETDEAFF
few	.	TRBV6-6	TRBJ1-5	TGTGCCAGCAGCCCAACAGGGAACCAGCCCCAGCATTTT	CASSPTGNQPQHF
.	.	TRBV20-1	TRBJ1-1	TGCAGTGCTAGTCTTTCCTTATACGAAGCTTTCTTT	CSASLSLYEAFF
.	.	TRBV29-1	TRBJ2-2	TGCAGCGTTGGTACGGCGAACACCGGGGAGCTGTTTTTT	CSVGTANTGELFF
.	.	TRBV5-4	TRBJ2-3	TGTGCCAGCAGTTTCGGACTAATCGGGAACACAGATACGCAGTATTTT	CASSFGLIGNTDTQYF
.	.	TRBV3-1/TRBV3-2	TRBJ2-2	TGTGCCAGCAGCCAAGAGGCAGGGACGAGTTACACCGGGGAGCTGTTTTTT	CASSQEAGTSYTGELFF
.	.	TRBV21-1	TRBJ2-2	TGTGCCAGCAGCAAGGGGGCAGGGACTTCGAACACCGGGGAGCTGTTTTTT	CASSKGAGTSNTGELFF
.	.	TRBV5-1	TRBJ1-1	TGCGCCAGCAGCTTGCCGGCCGGGGGGGCGGCTGAAGCTTTCTTT	CASSLPAGGAAEAFF
.	TRBD1	TRBV30	TRBJ2-2	TGTGCCTGGAGCGAACAGGGGAACGGGGAGCTGTTTTTT	CAWSEQGNGELFF
.	.	TRBV4-1	TRBJ1-5	TGCGCCAGCAGCCAAGGTTCGGGGGGCAATCAGCCCCAGCATTTT	CASSQGSGGNQPQHF
many	.	TRBV6-4	TRBJ1-5	TGTGCCAGCAGTCCCTCCCCAGGGAATCAGCCCCAGCATTTT	CASSPSPGNQPQHF
.	.	TRBV6-5	TRBJ2-5	TGTGCCAGCCGAGGGATCCAAGAGACCCAGTACTTC	CASRGIQETQYF
.	.	TRBV6-5	TRBJ2-3	TGTGCCAGCATCAGCGCGGGGGATACGCAGTATTTT	CASISAGDTQYF
.	.	TRBV28	TRBJ2-6	TGTGCCAGCAGTTTCCAGGGTATGTTAACCGGTAGGGCCAACGTCCTGACTTTC	CASSFQGMLTGRANVLTF
.	.	TRBV7-8	TRBJ1-1	TGTGCCAGCAGTCAAAGGAACCAGAACACTGAAGCTTTCTTT	CASSQRNQNTEAFF
.	TRBD1	TRBV6-1	TRBJ1-2	TGTGCCAGCAGTGACGGCGAGGACAGGGGGGATGGCTACACCTTC	CASSDGEDRGDGYTF
.	.	TRBV7-3	TRBJ1-1	TGTGCCAGCAGCTTATTCATGAACACTGAAGCTTTCTTT	CASSLFMNTEAFF
.	.	TRBV9	TRBJ2-7	TGTGCCAGCAGCATAGGGCCTAATACGTACTCCTACGAGCAGTACTTC	CASSIGPNTYSYEQYF
.	.	TRBV19	TRBJ2-3	TGTGCCAGTAAGATTTGGGCAGGGACTAGCACAGATACGCAGTATTTT	CASKIWAGTSTDTQYF
.	TRBD1	TRBV27	TRBJ2-5	TGTGCCAGCAGTTCACAGGGGGCCCAGTACTTC	CASSSQGAQYF
.	.	TRBV4-1	TRBJ1-5	TGCGCCAGCAGCCAGACGAGGGATTATAGCAATCAGCCCCAGCATTTT	CASSQTRDYSNQPQHF
.	.	TRBV5-5	TRBJ2-5	TGTGCCAGCAGCTTGGCAGGGGACGAGACCCAGTACTTC	CASSLAGDETQYF
once	TRBD1	TRBV7-9	TRBJ1-1	TGTGCCAGCAGCTTGCATACACAGGGGTCTGAAGCTTTCTTT	CASSLHTQGSEAFF
.	.	TRBV18	TRBJ1-1	TGTGCCAGCTCACCACTACTTTCACAGGGTTCGGTTGGCACTGAAGCTTTCTTT	CASSPLLSQGSVGTEAFF
.	TRBD1	TRBV6-6	TRBJ2-1	TGTGCCAGCAGTAGGACAGGGGATGGCAATGAGCAGTTCTTC	CASSRTGDGNEQFF
.	.	TRBV7-3	TRBJ2-3	TGTGCCAGCAGCTTATGGGGGAGGCACACAGATACGCAGTATTTT	CASSLWGRHTDTQYF
.	.	TRBV18	TRBJ1-3	TGTGCCAGCTCCCGGGACCTTGTAGCTGGCTCTGGAAACACCATATATTTT	CASSRDLVAGSGNTIYF
.	TRBD1	TRBV9	TRBJ1-5	TGTGCCAGCAGCGTAGAAGGGACAGGTAATCAGCCCCAGCATTTT	CASSVEGTGNQPQHF
.	TRBD1	TRBV2	TRBJ1-4	TGTGCCAGCAAAGGACAGGGGGCGAGGGAAAAACTGTTTTTT	CASKGQGAREKLFF
.	TRBD1	TRBV6-4	TRBJ1-2	TGTGCCAGCAGTGACTCGGAAACAGGGGGCATCAACTCTGGCTACACCTTC	CASSDSETGGINSGYTF
.	.	TRBV15	TRBJ2-7	TGTGCCACCAGCAGCAGTTCCTACGAGCAGTACTTC	CATSSSSYEQYF
.	.	TRBV29-1	TRBJ1-1	TGCAGCGTACGTGAGGACCGCGAGGAGGCTTTCTTT	CSVREDREEAFF
.	TRBD2	TRBV27	TRBJ2-4	TGTGCCAGCAGCCGCCGACTAGCGGGAGGGAAAAACATTCAGTACTTC	CASSRRLAGGKNIQYF
once	TRBD1	TRBV6-5	TRBJ1-6	TGTGCCCTTGGGGGACAGCCAAATTCACCCCTCCACTTT	CALGGQPNSPLHF
.	.	TRBV7-8	TRBJ2-3	TGTGCCAGCAGCCAGGAGACCCTTTTTGATACGCAGTATTTT	CASSQETLFDTQYF
.	.	TRBV12-5	TRBJ1-5	TGTGCTAGTGGTTTGTTCCGCCCACCCCGGCCCCAGCATTTT	CASGLFRPPRPQHF
.	.	TRBV6-7	TRBJ2-3	TGTGCCAGCATTCCCGACTCCCTTCCCTACGATACGCAGTATTTT	CASIPDSLPYDTQYF
.	.	TRBV19	TRBJ1-2	TGTGCCAGTAGTACTCTACATACGACGATTAACTATGGCTACACCTTC	CASSTLHTTINYGYTF
.	.	TRBV6-5	TRBJ2-5	TGTGCCAGCAGTTCGCTAGCCCTAGAAGAGACCCAGTACTTC	CASSSLALEETQYF
.	TRBD1	TRBV28	TRBJ1-6	TGTGCCAGCAGTCTCGCCGGGACAGGGAACCCACCCCTCCACTTT	CASSLAGTGNPPLHF
.	.	TRBV2	TRBJ1-5	TGTGCCAGCAGAGAAGACTGGAAGGGGCAGCCCCAGCATTTT	CASREDWKGQPQHF
.	.	TRBV6-5	TRBJ1-2	TGTGCCAGCAGTCAATCCACACGGAATGGCTACACCTTC	CASSQSTRNGYTF
.	.	TRBV7-9	TRBJ1-4	TGTGCCAGCAGCTCGCAGGCGAGAGAAAAACTGTTTTTT	CASSSQAREKLFF